This T cell receptor (beta chain) came from a study of molecular identifiers for immune sequencing clone quantification. The overall study: Replicate runs used RNA from roughly 21,000 or 96,000 naive CD8 cells, which was split five ways into aliquots, and four of those aliquots were then sequenced.

Both previously described methods and listed TCR primers were employed to make bulk TCR libraries. TCRdb reprocessed the PCR reads with MiXCR, giving one entry per CDR3 protein. The sample consists of around 480,000 distinct CDR3 sequences, around 25% of them appearing once. Naive CD8 T cells were FACS-sorted by CD8+CD4-CCR7+CD45RA+ markers. V was cut by 0 bases and J by 5 bases, with 7 bases left in between. Germline loops: CDR1 DFQATT, CDR2 SNEGSKA (reference sequence). This CDR3 is built from 12 residues. This clonotype occurred a few times. The rearrangement uses TRBV20-1 and TRBJ2-5; perhaps TRBD2 as D (6 bases). Sequencing input: naive CD8+ T cells from blood, with Jurkat cell RNA spiked in. Noted subset: FACS-sorted CD8+CD4-CCR7+CD45RA+ naive T cells. This TCR was recovered from a human donor in good health. Some libraries in this study had Jurkat cell RNA spiked in. This chain's CDR3 is CSAREGRETQYF. DNA for the CDR3: TGCAGTGCTAGAGAGGGGAGGGAGACCCAGTACTTC.